This is a list of T cell receptor beta chains from one sample in a study of blood T cell repertoires in COVID-19. TCRdb's table, derived via immunoSEQ multiplex PCR, lists solely in-frame clones and lacks some. The sample comprises around 250,000 clones, around nine tenths of which are singletons, and less than 8.5% rests with the top ten. The material sequenced was peripheral blood. The origin of the receptors is a woman aged 70-85 years with active or convalescent COVID-19. The CDR3 runs from the conserved cysteine through the conserved F or W. A D gene is named only where the DNA matches it firmly. Rows give clone size only sometimes, using once, few, many, or a class for an expanded clone.

v_gene	j_gene	d_gene	abundance	CDR3aa	CDR3nt
TRBV10-3	TRBJ1-1	TRBD1	.	CAISETPGGRTEAFF	TGTGCCATCAGCGAGACTCCAGGGGGCCGGACTGAAGCTTTCTTT
TRBV9	TRBJ2-3	TRBD1	once	CASSARGLGTDTQYF	TGTGCCAGCAGCGCGAGGGGGCTTGGCACAGATACGCAGTATTTT
TRBV5-1	TRBJ1-1	TRBD1	.	CASSFEGQQNTEAFF	TGCGCCAGCAGCTTTGAGGGACAGCAAAACACTGAAGCTTTCTTT
TRBV12-3/TRBV12-4	TRBJ1-2	.	.	CASTIITGIGYTF	TGTGCCAGCACCATTATAACAGGGATCGGCTACACCTTC
TRBV18	TRBJ1-5	TRBD1	.	CASSILEAGGNQPQHF	TGTGCCAGCTCGATCCTCGAGGCAGGGGGTAATCAGCCCCAGCATTTT
TRBV29-1	TRBJ1-1	.	.	CSSGRGGSAFF	TGCAGCTCCGGCCGGGGGGGTTCAGCTTTCTTT
TRBV7-9	TRBJ1-2	.	.	CASSPIANYGYTF	TGTGCCAGCAGCCCAATAGCTAACTATGGCTACACCTTC
TRBV6-5	TRBJ1-1	.	few	CASYRGKNTEAFF	TGTGCCAGCTACCGGGGGAAAAACACTGAAGCTTTCTTT
TRBV9	TRBJ2-6	.	.	CASSVGGSGANVLTF	TGTGCCAGCAGCGTTGGAGGGTCTGGGGCCAACGTCCTGACTTTC
TRBV7-8	TRBJ1-2	TRBD1	.	CASSLRQGPKLYGYTF	TGTGCCAGCAGCCTTAGACAGGGACCTAAACTCTATGGCTACACCTTC
TRBV7-9	TRBJ2-1	.	few	CASSLVGERGGNEQFF	TGTGCCAGCAGCTTAGTGGGCGAGAGAGGGGGCAATGAGCAGTTCTTC
TRBV20-1	TRBJ1-2	.	.	CSAVPGDGYTF	TGCAGTGCGGTCCCAGGGGACGGCTACACCTTC
TRBV7-2	TRBJ2-5	.	.	CASSLSLQETQYF	TGTGCCAGCAGCTTATCACTGCAAGAGACCCAGTACTTC
TRBV19	TRBJ2-2	.	.	CASRWLNTGELFF	TGTGCCAGTAGATGGCTTAACACCGGGGAGCTGTTTTTT
TRBV11-1	TRBJ2-3	TRBD1	once	CASSTGQGRRTDTQYF	TGTGCCAGCAGCACTGGACAGGGGAGGAGGACAGATACGCAGTATTTT
TRBV4-3	TRBJ2-4	.	.	CASSQEDERGNIQYF	TGCGCCAGCAGCCAAGAGGACGAACGGGGAAACATTCAGTACTTC
TRBV15	TRBJ2-5	.	.	CATSREKGGGLETQYF	TGTGCCACCAGCAGAGAGAAGGGAGGGGGGCTGGAGACCCAGTACTTC
TRBV19	TRBJ1-4	TRBD1	.	CASSIPGQGTEKLFF	TGTGCCAGTAGTATCCCGGGACAGGGGACCGAAAAACTGTTTTTT
TRBV2	TRBJ2-3	.	.	CASSERTAQNTQYF	TGTGCCAGCAGTGAGAGGACAGCTCAAAATACGCAGTATTTT
TRBV15	TRBJ1-3	.	.	CATSRGEGRSGNTIYF	TGTGCCACCAGCAGAGGCGAGGGCCGCTCTGGAAACACCATATATTTT
TRBV2	TRBJ2-2	TRBD2	many	CASSDGLAGGTGELFF	TGTGCCAGCAGTGACGGACTAGCGGGGGGCACCGGGGAGCTGTTTTTT
TRBV9	TRBJ2-1	TRBD2	.	CASSPAGGGWNEQFF	TGTGCCAGCAGCCCCGCCGGGGGGGGATGGAATGAGCAGTTCTTC
TRBV19	TRBJ2-7	.	.	CASSIFGYEQYF	TGTGCCAGTAGTATATTCGGGTACGAGCAGTACTTC
TRBV5-1	TRBJ2-5	.	.	CASSLASTGVETQYF	TGCGCCAGCAGCTTGGCATCCACGGGAGTAGAGACCCAGTACTTC
TRBV6-2/TRBV6-3	TRBJ2-1	TRBD2	once	CASSYFVLAGVLLNEQFF	TGTGCCAGCAGTTACTTCGTCCTAGCGGGGGTTCTTTTGAATGAGCAGTTCTTC
TRBV27	TRBJ2-1	TRBD2	.	CASSRRLAGEWGSEQFF	TGTGCCAGCAGTCGTAGACTAGCGGGGGAATGGGGGAGTGAGCAGTTCTTC
TRBV7-2	TRBJ1-3	.	.	CASSLEDSGGNTIYF	TGTGCCAGCAGCTTAGAGGACAGTGGAGGAAACACCATATATTTT
TRBV5-1	TRBJ1-3	.	.	CASSLDGVGTGNTIYF	TGCGCCAGCAGCTTGGACGGGGTTGGGACTGGAAACACCATATATTTT